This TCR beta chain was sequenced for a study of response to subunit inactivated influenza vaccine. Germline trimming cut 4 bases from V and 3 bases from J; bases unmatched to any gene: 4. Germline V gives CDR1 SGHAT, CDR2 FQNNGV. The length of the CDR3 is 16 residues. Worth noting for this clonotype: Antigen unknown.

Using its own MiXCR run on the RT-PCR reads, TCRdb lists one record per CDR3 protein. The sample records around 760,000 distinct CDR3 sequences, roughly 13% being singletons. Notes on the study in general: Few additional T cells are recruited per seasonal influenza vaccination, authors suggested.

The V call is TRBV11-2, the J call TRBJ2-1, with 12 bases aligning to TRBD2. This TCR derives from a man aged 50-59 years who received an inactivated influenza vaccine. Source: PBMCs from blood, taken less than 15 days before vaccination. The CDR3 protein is CASSSRLAGDYNEQFF. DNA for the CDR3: TGTGCCAGCAGCTCCCGACTAGCGGGAGACTACAATGAGCAGTTCTTC.